These 6 T cell receptor beta chains were sequenced from one sample in a study of T cells in Graves' hyperthyroidism and ophthalmopathy. The CDR3 regions of TCR beta were amplified from RNA transcripts. RT-PCR in the first round (using the HTBI primer set) targeted the TCR CDR3. TCRdb called the multiplex PCR reads again in MiXCR, with one record for every CDR3 protein. In the table there are 540,000 or so distinct CDR3 sequences, 35% to 55% of which are singletons. Sequences were obtained from peripheral blood or thyroid tissue (not recorded which). All receptors derive from an adult woman with Graves' disease, either hyperthyroidism or ophthalmopathy (not recorded which).

This clonotype was counted a single time. The chain joins TRBV6-5 to TRBJ1-3, with 9 bases matching TRBD1. CDR1 MNHEY and CDR2 SVGAGI come from the germline V gene. The CDR3 extends over 16 amino acids. The ends lost 5 bases at V and 7 bases at J; junction bases unmatched: 12. CDR3 protein: CASSTGTGFSGNTIYF. The CDR3 coding sequence is TGTGCCAGCAGTACCGGGACAGGGTTTAGCGGCAACACCATATATTTT.

This clonotype was seen more than once but under ten times. V gene TRBV30 combines with J gene TRBJ2-7, with 7 bases fitting TRBD1. Unmatched junction bases numbered 3, after V lost 1 base and J lost 3 bases. The germline V gene has CDR1 GTSNPN and CDR2 SVGIG (reference sequence). CDR3 length: 13 amino acids. CDR3 DNA sequence: TGTGCCTGGAGTGCCGGGACAGTCTACGAGCAGTACTTC. It is translated as CAWSAGTVYEQYF.

This clonotype was counted a few times. The rearrangement joins TRBV29-1 to TRBJ2-5, with D perhaps matching TRBD1 (6 bases). V was clipped by 2 bases and J by 4 bases, with 11 bases between them. The germline gives CDR1 SQVTM, CDR2 ANQGSEA. The CDR3 covers 13 residues. CDR3 residues: CSVERVGGETQYF. For the CDR3, the DNA is TGCAGCGTTGAAAGGGTAGGGGGAGAGACCCAGTACTTC.

This clonotype has just one count. CDR3 protein: CASRGISVETQYF. As DNA, the CDR3 is TGTGCCAGCAGGGGCATCTCCGTGGAGACCCAGTACTTC. The chain links TRBV7-8 to TRBJ2-5; D call uncertain. Per the germline V gene, CDR1 is SGHVS and CDR2 is FQNEAQ. V lost 6 bases to trimming and J lost 5 bases, with 13 bases between them. The CDR3 has 13 residues.

This clonotype was seen at least ten times. The V gene is TRBV7-3, the J gene TRBJ2-5; D tentatively fits TRBD1 or TRBD2 (5 bases each). CDR1 and CDR2 from the germline V gene are SGHTA and FQGTGA. Trimming took 4 bases from V and 5 from J, leaving 14 bases between them. CDR3 length equals 14 residues. CDR3 coding DNA: TGTGCCAGCAGCTCTACGGGACCTCGGGAGACCCAGTACTTC. Translated, it gives CASSSTGPRETQYF.

Only a few counts were recorded for this clonotype. The gene calls are TRBV10-3 and TRBJ1-1, with D uncertain. Trimming removed 0 bases at V and 3 bases at J, with 11 bases between. This CDR3 is built from 15 residues. Germline V lookup: CDR1 ENHRY, CDR2 SYGVKD. CDR3 protein: CAISESGGGYTEAFF. CDR3 nucleotides: TGTGCCATCAGTGAGTCAGGCGGAGGTTACACTGAAGCTTTCTTT.